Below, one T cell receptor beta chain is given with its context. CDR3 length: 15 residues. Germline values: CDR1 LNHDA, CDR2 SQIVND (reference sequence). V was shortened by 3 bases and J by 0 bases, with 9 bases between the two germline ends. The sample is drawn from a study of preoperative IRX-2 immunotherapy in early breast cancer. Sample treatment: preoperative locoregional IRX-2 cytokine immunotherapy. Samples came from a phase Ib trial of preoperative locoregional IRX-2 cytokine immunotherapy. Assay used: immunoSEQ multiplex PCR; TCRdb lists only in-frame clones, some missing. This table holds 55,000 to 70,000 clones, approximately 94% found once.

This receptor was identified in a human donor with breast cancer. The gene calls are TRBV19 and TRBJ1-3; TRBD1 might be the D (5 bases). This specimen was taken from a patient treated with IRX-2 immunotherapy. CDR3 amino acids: CASSMGDFSGNTIYF. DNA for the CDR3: TGTGCCAGTAGTATGGGGGATTTCTCTGGAAACACCATATATTTT.